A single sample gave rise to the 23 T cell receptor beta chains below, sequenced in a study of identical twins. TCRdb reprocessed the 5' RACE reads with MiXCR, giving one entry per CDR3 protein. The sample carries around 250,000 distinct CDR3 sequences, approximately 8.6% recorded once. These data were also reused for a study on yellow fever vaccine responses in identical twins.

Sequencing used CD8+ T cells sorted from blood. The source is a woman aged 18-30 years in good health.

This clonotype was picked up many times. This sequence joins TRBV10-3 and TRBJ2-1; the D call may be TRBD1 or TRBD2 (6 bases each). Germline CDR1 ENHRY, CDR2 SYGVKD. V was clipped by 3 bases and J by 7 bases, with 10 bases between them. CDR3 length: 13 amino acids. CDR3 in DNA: TGTGCCATCAGTGAATCGGGGGCGAATGAGCAGTTCTTC. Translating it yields CAISESGANEQFF.

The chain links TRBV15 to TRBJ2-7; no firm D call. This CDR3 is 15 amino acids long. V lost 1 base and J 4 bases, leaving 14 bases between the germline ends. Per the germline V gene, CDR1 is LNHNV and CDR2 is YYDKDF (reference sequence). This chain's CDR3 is CATSRASTGRYEQYF. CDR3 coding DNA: TGTGCCACCAGCAGAGCTTCCACTGGAAGGTACGAGCAGTACTTC.

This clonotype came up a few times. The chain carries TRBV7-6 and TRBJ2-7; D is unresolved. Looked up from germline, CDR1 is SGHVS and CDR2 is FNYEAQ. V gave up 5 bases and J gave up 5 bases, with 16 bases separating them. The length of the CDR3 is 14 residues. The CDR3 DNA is TGTGCCAGCAGCCCCGTGGGCCCCCTCGACGAGCAGTACTTC. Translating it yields CASSPVGPLDEQYF.

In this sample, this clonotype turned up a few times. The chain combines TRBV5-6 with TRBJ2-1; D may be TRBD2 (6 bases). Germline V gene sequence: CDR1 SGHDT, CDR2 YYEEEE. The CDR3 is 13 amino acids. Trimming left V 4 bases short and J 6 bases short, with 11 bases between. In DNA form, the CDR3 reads TGTGCCAGCAGCCCTTGGAGGGCCAATGAGCAGTTCTTC. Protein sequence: CASSPWRANEQFF.

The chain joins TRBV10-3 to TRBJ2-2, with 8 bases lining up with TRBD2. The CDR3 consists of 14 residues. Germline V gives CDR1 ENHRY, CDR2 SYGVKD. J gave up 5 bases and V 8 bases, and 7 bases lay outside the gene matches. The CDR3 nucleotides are TGTGCCATCCGTCGGGGGGGGTTAACCGGGGAGCTGTTTTTT. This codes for CAIRRGGLTGELFF.

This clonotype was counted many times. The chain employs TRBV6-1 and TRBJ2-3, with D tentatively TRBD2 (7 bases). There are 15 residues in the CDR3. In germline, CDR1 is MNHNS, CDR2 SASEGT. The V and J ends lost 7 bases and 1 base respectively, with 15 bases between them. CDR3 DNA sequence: TGTGCCAGCATCGCGCCGGGGGGCGGCACAGATACGCAGTATTTT. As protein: CASIAPGGGTDTQYF.

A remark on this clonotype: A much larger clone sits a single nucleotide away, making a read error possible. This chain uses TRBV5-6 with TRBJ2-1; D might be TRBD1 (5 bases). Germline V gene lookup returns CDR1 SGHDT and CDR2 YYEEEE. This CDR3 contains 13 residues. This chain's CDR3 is CASSTGQDNEQLF. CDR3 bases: TGTGCCAGCAGTACCGGGCAGGACAATGAGCAGCTCTTC.

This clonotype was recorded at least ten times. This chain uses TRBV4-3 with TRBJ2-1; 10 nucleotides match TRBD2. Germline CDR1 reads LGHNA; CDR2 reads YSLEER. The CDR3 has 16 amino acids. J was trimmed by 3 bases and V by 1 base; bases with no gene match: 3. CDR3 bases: TGCGCCAGCAGCCAAGTTCCTAGCGGGAGCTACAATGAGCAGTTCTTC. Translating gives CASSQVPSGSYNEQFF.

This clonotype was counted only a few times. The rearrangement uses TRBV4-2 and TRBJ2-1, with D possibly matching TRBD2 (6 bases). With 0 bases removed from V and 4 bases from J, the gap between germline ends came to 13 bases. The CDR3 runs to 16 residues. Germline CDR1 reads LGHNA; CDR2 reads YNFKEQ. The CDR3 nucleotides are TGTGCCAGCAGCCAAGATCAGGTGGGGGGATACAATGAGCAGTTCTTC. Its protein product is CASSQDQVGGYNEQFF.

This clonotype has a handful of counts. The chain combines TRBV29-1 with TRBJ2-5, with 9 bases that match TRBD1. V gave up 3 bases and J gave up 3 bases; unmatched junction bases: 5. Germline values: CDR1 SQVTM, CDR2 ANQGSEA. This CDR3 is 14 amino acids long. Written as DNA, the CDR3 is TGCAGCGTTGAGGGGGACAGGGAAGAAGAGACCCAGTACTTC. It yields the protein CSVEGDREEETQYF.

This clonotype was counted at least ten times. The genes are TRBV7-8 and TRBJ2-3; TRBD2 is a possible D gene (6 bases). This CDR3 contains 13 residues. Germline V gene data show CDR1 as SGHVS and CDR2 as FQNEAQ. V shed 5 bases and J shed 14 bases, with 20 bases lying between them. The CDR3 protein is CASSPEVGTPWYF. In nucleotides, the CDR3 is TGTGCCAGCAGCCCAGAAGTGGGGACTCCTTGGTATTTT.

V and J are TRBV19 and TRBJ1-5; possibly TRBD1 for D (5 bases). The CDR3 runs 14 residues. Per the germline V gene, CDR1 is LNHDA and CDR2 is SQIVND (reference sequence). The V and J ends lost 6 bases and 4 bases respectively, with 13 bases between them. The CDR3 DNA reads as TGTGCCAGTAGCACAGGTTTTGTAAATCAGCCCCAGCATTTT. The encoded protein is CASSTGFVNQPQHF.

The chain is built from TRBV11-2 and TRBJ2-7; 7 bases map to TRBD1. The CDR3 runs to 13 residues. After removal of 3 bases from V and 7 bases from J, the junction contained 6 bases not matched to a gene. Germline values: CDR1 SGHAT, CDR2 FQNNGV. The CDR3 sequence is CASSFTGAGEQYF. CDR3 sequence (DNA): TGTGCCAGCAGCTTTACAGGGGCCGGGGAGCAGTACTTC.

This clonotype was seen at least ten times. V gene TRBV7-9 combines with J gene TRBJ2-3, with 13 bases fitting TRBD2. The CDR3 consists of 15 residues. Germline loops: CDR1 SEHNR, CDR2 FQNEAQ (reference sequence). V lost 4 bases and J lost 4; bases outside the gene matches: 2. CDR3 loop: CASSSGLAGADTQYF. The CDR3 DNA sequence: TGTGCCAGCAGCTCAGGACTAGCGGGAGCAGATACGCAGTATTTT.

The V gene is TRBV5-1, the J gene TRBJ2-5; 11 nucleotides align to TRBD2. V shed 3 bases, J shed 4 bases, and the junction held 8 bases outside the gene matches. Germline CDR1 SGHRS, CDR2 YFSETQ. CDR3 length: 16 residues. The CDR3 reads CASSSTLAGGVETQYF. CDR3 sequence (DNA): TGCGCCAGCAGCTCCACCCTAGCGGGAGGTGTAGAGACCCAGTACTTC.

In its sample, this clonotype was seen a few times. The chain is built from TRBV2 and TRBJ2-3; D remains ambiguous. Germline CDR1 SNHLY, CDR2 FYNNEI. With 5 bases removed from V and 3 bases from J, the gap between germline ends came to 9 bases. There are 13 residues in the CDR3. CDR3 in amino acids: CASSSSATDTQYF. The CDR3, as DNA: TGTGCCAGCAGTTCCTCGGCGACAGATACGCAGTATTTT.

CDR3 region: CASSHSYNEQFF. As DNA, the CDR3 is TGCGCCAGCAGCCACTCCTACAATGAGCAGTTCTTC. V is TRBV4-3 and J is TRBJ2-1; no clear D gene. This CDR3 has 12 residues. Germline V gene data show CDR1 as LGHNA and CDR2 as YSLEER. V was pared by 3 bases and J by 0 bases, with 0 bases between.

The chain's CDR3 is CASRSPRTGDYGYTF. DNA of the CDR3: TGTGCCAGCAGATCCCCCCGGACAGGAGACTATGGCTACACCTTC. V gene TRBV12-3 or TRBV12-4 combines with J gene TRBJ1-2; 7 bases line up with TRBD1. V lost 6 bases, J lost 3 bases, and 10 bases stayed unmatched. The CDR3 extends over 15 amino acids.

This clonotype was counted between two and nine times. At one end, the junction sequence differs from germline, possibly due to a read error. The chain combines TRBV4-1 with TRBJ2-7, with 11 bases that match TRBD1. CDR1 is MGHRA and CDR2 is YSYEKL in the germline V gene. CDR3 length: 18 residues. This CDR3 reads CARSQLQPGQGGSYEQYF. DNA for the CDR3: TGCGCCAGGAGCCAACTCCAACCGGGACAGGGGGGTTCCTACGAGCAGTACTTC.

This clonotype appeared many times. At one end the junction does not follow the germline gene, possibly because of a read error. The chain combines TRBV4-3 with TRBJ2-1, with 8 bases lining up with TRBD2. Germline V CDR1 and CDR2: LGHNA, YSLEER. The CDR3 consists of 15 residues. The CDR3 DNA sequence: TGCGCCAGCAGCCAAGCTGTGATTGGAGCGGGAGTAATAGTCTTC. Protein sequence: CASSQAVIGAGVIVF.

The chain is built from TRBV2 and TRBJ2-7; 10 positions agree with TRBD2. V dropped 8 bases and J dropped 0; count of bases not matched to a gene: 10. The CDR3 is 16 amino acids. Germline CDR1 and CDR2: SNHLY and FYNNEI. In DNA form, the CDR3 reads TGTGCCAGCGGTGTCCTGGCTAGCGGGAGCTCCTACGAGCAGTACTTC. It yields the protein CASGVLASGSSYEQYF.

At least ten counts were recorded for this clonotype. This CDR3 reads CAIRVTEEINEQFF. CDR3 coding DNA: TGTGCCATCAGGGTGACAGAAGAGATCAATGAGCAGTTCTTC. J is TRBJ2-1 and V is TRBV10-3, with a weak D call TRBD1 (5 bases). Trimming removed 6 bases at V and 6 bases at J, with 15 bases between. This CDR3 has 14 amino acids. Germline V gives CDR1 ENHRY, CDR2 SYGVKD.

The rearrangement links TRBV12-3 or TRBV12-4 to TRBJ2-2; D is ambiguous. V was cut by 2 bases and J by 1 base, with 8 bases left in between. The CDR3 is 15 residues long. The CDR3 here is CASSLTTVNTGELFF. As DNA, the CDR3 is TGTGCCAGCAGTTTAACGACTGTGAACACCGGGGAGCTGTTTTTT.